This TCR beta chain comes out of a study of cytomegalovirus exposure and HLA in healthy donors. 13 Jbeta primers and 60 Vbeta primers were used for the PCR. Data came from immunoSEQ multiplex PCR; TCRdb stores just in-frame clones and leaves some out. The table has approximately 100,000 clones, around 75% seen once. Germline loops: CDR1 SGHAT, CDR2 FQNNGV. The CDR3 is 14 residues long. Trimming cost V 4 bases and J 5 bases; bases outside gene matches: 8. The rearrangement links TRBV11-2 to TRBJ2-7, with 7 bases fitting TRBD1. Input material: PBMCs. The receptor comes from a woman between 18 and 29 years old in good health and CMV-seropositive. CDR3 amino acids: CASSYERQGHEQYF. DNA of the CDR3: TGTGCCAGCAGCTACGAAAGACAGGGTCACGAGCAGTACTTC.